This T cell receptor beta chain originates from a study of cytomegalovirus exposure and HLA in healthy donors. Study-level results: Highly shared variants forming one cluster were likely a sequencing artifact.

Amplification used 60 Vbeta primers and 13 Jbeta primers. Here immunoSEQ multiplex PCR was the method, and the copy in TCRdb shows in-frame clones only, minus some. Of 150,000 to 200,000 clones in the sample, about 85% were seen once. Trimming took off 3 bases at V and 11 bases at J, with 22 bases between the two ends. CDR1 is LGHNA, CDR2 YSLEER, per germline. The CDR3 runs 16 residues. On this clone itself: Its antigen is not identified.

V and J are TRBV4-3 and TRBJ1-4, with a weak D call TRBD1 (6 bases). This TCR came from a man younger than 30 in good health and CMV-seronegative. The sample consisted of PBMCs. The CDR3 region is CASSQLLQGPIGKLFF. In nucleotides, the CDR3 is TGCGCCAGCAGCCAGCTCCTCCAGGGGCCTATTGGGAAACTGTTTTTT.